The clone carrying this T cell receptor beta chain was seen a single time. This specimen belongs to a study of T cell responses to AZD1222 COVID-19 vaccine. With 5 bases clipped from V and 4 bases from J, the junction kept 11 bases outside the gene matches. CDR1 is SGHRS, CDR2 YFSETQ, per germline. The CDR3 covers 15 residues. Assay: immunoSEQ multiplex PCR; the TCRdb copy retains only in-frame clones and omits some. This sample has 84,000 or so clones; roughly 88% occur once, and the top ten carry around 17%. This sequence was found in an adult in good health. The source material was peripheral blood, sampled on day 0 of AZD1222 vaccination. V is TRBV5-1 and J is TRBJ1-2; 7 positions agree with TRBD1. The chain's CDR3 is CASRQADRVVYGYTF. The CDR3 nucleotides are TGCGCCAGCAGACAAGCCGACAGGGTGGTCTATGGCTACACCTTC.